The rows below give T cell receptor beta chains drawn from one sample of a study of type 1 and type 2 diabetes patients. From the multiplex PCR reads, TCRdb called clonotypes with MiXCR, one entry per CDR3 protein. The repertoire holds around 300,000 distinct CDR3 sequences, with roughly 48% as singletons. Sequencing input: peripheral blood mononuclear cells (PBMCs). Source of these receptors: a man aged 18 to 29 with type 2 diabetes. Both conserved end residues are part of each CDR3. Each record gives: CDR3 protein, CDR3 DNA, D gene, V gene, J gene, clone size. D genes are given only for firm matches. Size is stated for part of the rows, as once, few or many counts, or as a class when the clone is expanded.

CDR3aa: CASSLSSQGSGGYTF
CDR3nt: TGTGCCAGCAGTTTATCCTCACAGGGGAGCGGGGGCTACACCTTC
d_gene: TRBD1
v_gene: TRBV12-3/TRBV12-4
j_gene: TRBJ1-2
abundance: .

CDR3aa: CSARGIEAPHPLITDTQYF
CDR3nt: TGCAGTGCTAGAGGGATTGAGGCGCCACACCCCTTAATTACAGATACGCAGTATTTT
d_gene: .
v_gene: TRBV20-1
j_gene: TRBJ2-3
abundance: .

CDR3aa: CASSLVWLAGVQETQYF
CDR3nt: TGTGCCAGCAGCTTAGTCTGGCTAGCGGGAGTACAAGAGACCCAGTACTTC
d_gene: TRBD2
v_gene: TRBV7-3
j_gene: TRBJ2-5
abundance: .

CDR3aa: CASSLGTSTQYF
CDR3nt: TGTGCCAGCAGCCTAGGGACTAGCACGCAGTATTTT
d_gene: TRBD2
v_gene: TRBV12-3/TRBV12-4
j_gene: TRBJ2-3
abundance: few

CDR3aa: CSARPPENIQYF
CDR3nt: TGCAGTGCTAGGCCCCCAGAAAACATTCAGTACTTC
d_gene: .
v_gene: TRBV20-1
j_gene: TRBJ2-4
abundance: .

CDR3aa: CASSLYLGGIEGRTEAFF
CDR3nt: TGTGCCAGCAGCTTATATTTAGGGGGTATAGAAGGCCGCACTGAAGCTTTCTTT
d_gene: .
v_gene: TRBV7-2
j_gene: TRBJ1-1
abundance: .

CDR3aa: CSARDPGGEQYF
CDR3nt: TGCAGTGCTAGAGATCCGGGAGGCGAGCAGTACTTC
d_gene: TRBD2
v_gene: TRBV20-1
j_gene: TRBJ2-7
abundance: .

CDR3aa: CASSERRGTEAFF
CDR3nt: TGTGCCAGCAGTGAGCGTAGGGGGACTGAAGCTTTCTTT
d_gene: .
v_gene: TRBV2
j_gene: TRBJ1-1
abundance: few

CDR3aa: CASSQEGRGNQPQHF
CDR3nt: TGTGCCAGCAGCCAAGAAGGACGGGGCAATCAGCCCCAGCATTTT
d_gene: .
v_gene: TRBV4-2
j_gene: TRBJ1-5
abundance: .

CDR3aa: CSVRDSPGTEAFF
CDR3nt: TGCAGCGTTCGGGACAGCCCCGGGACTGAAGCTTTCTTT
d_gene: TRBD1
v_gene: TRBV29-1
j_gene: TRBJ1-1
abundance: .

CDR3aa: CATSRGTNYGYTF
CDR3nt: TGTGCCACCAGCAGAGGCACTAACTATGGCTACACCTTC
d_gene: .
v_gene: TRBV15
j_gene: TRBJ1-2
abundance: .

CDR3aa: CASNQVPYGYTF
CDR3nt: TGTGCCAGCAATCAGGTTCCCTATGGCTACACCTTC
d_gene: .
v_gene: TRBV28
j_gene: TRBJ1-2
abundance: .

CDR3aa: CSADDRSSAYGYTF
CDR3nt: TGCAGTGCAGACGACAGGAGTTCCGCCTATGGCTACACCTTC
d_gene: .
v_gene: TRBV20-1
j_gene: TRBJ1-2
abundance: few

CDR3aa: CAWNRGRRETQYF
CDR3nt: TGTGCCTGGAATAGGGGGCGAAGAGAGACCCAGTACTTC
d_gene: TRBD1
v_gene: TRBV30
j_gene: TRBJ2-5
abundance: .

CDR3aa: CASSEWGARGYTF
CDR3nt: TGTGCCAGCAGTGAATGGGGGGCGCGGGGCTACACCTTC
d_gene: .
v_gene: TRBV2
j_gene: TRBJ1-2
abundance: .

CDR3aa: CASSATPNTGELFF
CDR3nt: TGTGCCAGCAGCGCTACCCCGAACACCGGGGAGCTGTTTTTT
d_gene: .
v_gene: TRBV9
j_gene: TRBJ2-2
abundance: .

CDR3aa: CASSLVYRPYEQYF
CDR3nt: TGTGCCAGCAGCTTAGTCTACAGGCCTTACGAGCAGTACTTC
d_gene: .
v_gene: TRBV7-8
j_gene: TRBJ2-7
abundance: many

CDR3aa: CASSPGTRSYNEQFF
CDR3nt: TGTGCCAGCAGCCCCGGGACCCGCTCCTACAATGAGCAGTTCTTC
d_gene: .
v_gene: TRBV6-5
j_gene: TRBJ2-1
abundance: .

CDR3aa: CASRGAGDEKLFF
CDR3nt: TGTGCCAGCAGGGGGGCCGGGGATGAAAAACTGTTTTTT
d_gene: .
v_gene: TRBV2
j_gene: TRBJ1-4
abundance: .

CDR3aa: CAWSVQGGQPQHF
CDR3nt: TGTGCCTGGAGTGTCCAGGGTGGTCAGCCCCAGCATTTT
d_gene: .
v_gene: TRBV30
j_gene: TRBJ1-5
abundance: .

CDR3aa: CASSGRTGTMNTEAFF
CDR3nt: TGTGCCAGTAGCGGACGGACAGGGACCATGAACACTGAAGCTTTCTTT
d_gene: TRBD1
v_gene: TRBV19
j_gene: TRBJ1-1
abundance: many

CDR3aa: CASSYGVGGAETQYF
CDR3nt: TGTGCCAGCAGTTACGGGGTGGGCGGGGCGGAGACCCAGTACTTC
d_gene: .
v_gene: TRBV6-5
j_gene: TRBJ2-5
abundance: .

CDR3aa: CASSLTQAGGADTQYF
CDR3nt: TGTGCCAGCAGCCTTACCCAAGCGGGAGGTGCCGATACGCAGTATTTT
d_gene: TRBD2
v_gene: TRBV9
j_gene: TRBJ2-3
abundance: once

CDR3aa: CASSPTSGTHNEQFF
CDR3nt: TGCGCCAGCAGCCCGACTAGCGGGACGCACAATGAGCAGTTCTTC
d_gene: TRBD2
v_gene: TRBV19
j_gene: TRBJ2-1
abundance: .

CDR3aa: CSAGEPGQGNSPLHF
CDR3nt: TGCAGTGCTGGGGAACCGGGACAGGGGAATTCACCCCTCCACTTT
d_gene: TRBD1
v_gene: TRBV20-1
j_gene: TRBJ1-6
abundance: .

CDR3aa: CAWTRVGSYEQYF
CDR3nt: TGTGCCTGGACTAGGGTGGGCTCCTACGAGCAGTACTTC
d_gene: .
v_gene: TRBV30
j_gene: TRBJ2-7
abundance: .

CDR3aa: CASSYAIGASREQYF
CDR3nt: TGTGCCAGCAGTTACGCGATTGGTGCCTCGCGCGAGCAGTACTTC
d_gene: .
v_gene: TRBV6-6
j_gene: TRBJ2-7
abundance: .

CDR3aa: CASFRDSSSRTEAFF
CDR3nt: TGTGCCAGCTTCCGGGACAGCTCTTCTAGAACTGAAGCTTTCTTT
d_gene: TRBD1
v_gene: TRBV2
j_gene: TRBJ1-1
abundance: few

CDR3aa: CASSPQGGSLGQETQYF
CDR3nt: TGTGCCAGCAGTCCCCAAGGCGGGAGTCTTGGCCAAGAGACCCAGTACTTC
d_gene: TRBD2
v_gene: TRBV6-1
j_gene: TRBJ2-5
abundance: few

CDR3aa: CASRLATNYEQFF
CDR3nt: TGCGCCAGCAGACTCGCGACGAACTATGAGCAGTTCTTC
d_gene: .
v_gene: TRBV5-1
j_gene: TRBJ2-1
abundance: .

CDR3aa: CAISSGTSSEQYF
CDR3nt: TGTGCCATCAGTTCCGGGACTAGTTCCGAGCAGTACTTC
d_gene: TRBD2
v_gene: TRBV10-3
j_gene: TRBJ2-7
abundance: many

CDR3aa: CASRQTAQHF
CDR3nt: TGTGCCAGCAGGCAGACGGCCCAGCATTTT
d_gene: .
v_gene: TRBV2
j_gene: TRBJ1-5
abundance: .

CDR3aa: CASSTGREPYEQYF
CDR3nt: TGTGCCAGCTCGACTGGGCGGGAGCCCTACGAGCAGTACTTC
d_gene: TRBD2
v_gene: TRBV9
j_gene: TRBJ2-7
abundance: once

CDR3aa: CASSLRVGVLDEQFF
CDR3nt: TGCGCCAGCAGCTTGCGGGTGGGGGTTCTGGATGAGCAGTTCTTC
d_gene: .
v_gene: TRBV5-1
j_gene: TRBJ2-1
abundance: .

CDR3aa: CASSQTSGSSVSYEQYF
CDR3nt: TGTGCCAGCAGTCAGACTAGCGGGAGCTCCGTTTCCTACGAGCAGTACTTC
d_gene: TRBD2
v_gene: TRBV12-3/TRBV12-4
j_gene: TRBJ2-7
abundance: .

CDR3aa: CASSSSDETGSTGELFF
CDR3nt: TGTGCCAGCAGCTCGAGCGATGAAACAGGGTCCACCGGGGAACTGTTTTTT
d_gene: .
v_gene: TRBV3-1
j_gene: TRBJ2-2
abundance: .

CDR3aa: CASSLEAGVGSETQYF
CDR3nt: TGTGCCAGCAGCTTGGAAGCAGGGGTGGGTTCTGAGACCCAGTACTTC
d_gene: .
v_gene: TRBV25-1
j_gene: TRBJ2-5
abundance: .

CDR3aa: CASGTSISEQYF
CDR3nt: TGTGCCAGCGGGACTAGCATCTCCGAGCAGTACTTC
d_gene: TRBD2
v_gene: TRBV12-3/TRBV12-4
j_gene: TRBJ2-7
abundance: .

CDR3aa: CASRGLAADTQYF
CDR3nt: TGTGCCAGTAGAGGACTAGCGGCAGATACGCAGTATTTT
d_gene: TRBD2
v_gene: TRBV19
j_gene: TRBJ2-3
abundance: few

CDR3aa: CASSLFGRGELFF
CDR3nt: TGTGCCAGCAGTTTATTCGGCCGCGGGGAGCTGTTTTTT
d_gene: .
v_gene: TRBV27
j_gene: TRBJ2-2
abundance: .

CDR3aa: CASSFLGVRLETQYF
CDR3nt: TGTGCCAGCAGTTTTTTAGGGGTACGGCTAGAGACCCAGTACTTC
d_gene: .
v_gene: TRBV28
j_gene: TRBJ2-5
abundance: .

CDR3aa: CASSSGESTNEKLFF
CDR3nt: TGTGCCAGCAGCTCAGGGGAGTCAACTAATGAAAAACTGTTTTTT
d_gene: .
v_gene: TRBV5-6
j_gene: TRBJ1-4
abundance: .

CDR3aa: CASAPVGDTQYF
CDR3nt: TGTGCCAGCGCCCCCGTAGGAGATACGCAGTATTTT
d_gene: .
v_gene: TRBV10-3
j_gene: TRBJ2-3
abundance: .

CDR3aa: CASSLSRKNTGELFF
CDR3nt: TGTGCCAGCAGTTTAAGTAGGAAAAACACCGGGGAGCTGTTTTTT
d_gene: .
v_gene: TRBV27
j_gene: TRBJ2-2
abundance: .

CDR3aa: CSVEGGGELFF
CDR3nt: TGCAGCGTTGAGGGTGGAGGGGAGCTGTTTTTT
d_gene: .
v_gene: TRBV29-1
j_gene: TRBJ2-2
abundance: few

CDR3aa: CASGTTDTQYF
CDR3nt: TGTGCCTCCGGGACAACAGATACGCAGTATTTT
d_gene: .
v_gene: TRBV19
j_gene: TRBJ2-3
abundance: few

CDR3aa: CAGSGTAGNQETQYF
CDR3nt: TGTGCCGGCAGTGGGACGGCTGGAAACCAAGAGACCCAGTACTTC
d_gene: .
v_gene: TRBV25-1
j_gene: TRBJ2-5
abundance: .